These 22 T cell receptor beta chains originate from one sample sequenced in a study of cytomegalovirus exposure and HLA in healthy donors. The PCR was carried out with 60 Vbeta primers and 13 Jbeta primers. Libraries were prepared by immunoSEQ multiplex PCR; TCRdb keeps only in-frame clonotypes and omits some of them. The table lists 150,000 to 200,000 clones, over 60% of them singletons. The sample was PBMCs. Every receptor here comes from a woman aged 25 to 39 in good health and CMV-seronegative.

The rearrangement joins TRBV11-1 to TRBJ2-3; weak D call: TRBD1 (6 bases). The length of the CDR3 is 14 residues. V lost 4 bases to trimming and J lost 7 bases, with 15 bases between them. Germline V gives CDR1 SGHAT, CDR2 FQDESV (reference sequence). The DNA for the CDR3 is TGTGCCAGCAGCTCGCGGGTGGACAGATATACGCAGTATTTT. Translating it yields CASSSRVDRYTQYF.

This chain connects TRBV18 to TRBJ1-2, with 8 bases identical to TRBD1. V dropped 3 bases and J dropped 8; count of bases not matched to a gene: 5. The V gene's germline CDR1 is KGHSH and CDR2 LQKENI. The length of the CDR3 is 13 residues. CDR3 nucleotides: TGTGCCAGCTCACCGGACAGGGATAACGGCTACACCTTC. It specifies CASSPDRDNGYTF.

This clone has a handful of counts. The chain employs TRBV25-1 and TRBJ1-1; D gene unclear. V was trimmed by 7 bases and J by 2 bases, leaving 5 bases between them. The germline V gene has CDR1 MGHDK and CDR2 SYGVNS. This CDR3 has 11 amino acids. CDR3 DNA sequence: TGTGCCAGCACAGTAAACACTGAAGCTTTCTTT. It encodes CASTVNTEAFF.

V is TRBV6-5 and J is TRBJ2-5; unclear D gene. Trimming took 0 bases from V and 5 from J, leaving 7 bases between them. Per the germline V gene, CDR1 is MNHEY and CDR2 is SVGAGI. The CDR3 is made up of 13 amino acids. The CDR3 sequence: CASSYSLAETQYF. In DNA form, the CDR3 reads TGTGCCAGCAGTTACTCCCTTGCGGAGACCCAGTACTTC.

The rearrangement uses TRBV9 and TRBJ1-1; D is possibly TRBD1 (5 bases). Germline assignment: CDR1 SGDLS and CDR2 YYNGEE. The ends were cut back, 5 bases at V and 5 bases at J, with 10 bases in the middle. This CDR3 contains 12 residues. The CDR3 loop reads CASRGPGTEAFF. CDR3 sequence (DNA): TGTGCCAGCAGGGGGCCCGGAACTGAAGCTTTCTTT.

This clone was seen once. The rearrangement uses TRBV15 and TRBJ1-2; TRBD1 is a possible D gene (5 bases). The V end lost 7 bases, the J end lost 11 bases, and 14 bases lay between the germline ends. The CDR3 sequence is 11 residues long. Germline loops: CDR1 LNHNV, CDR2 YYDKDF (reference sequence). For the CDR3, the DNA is TGTGCCACCAACTGGGGGGGGACGTACACCTTC. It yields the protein CATNWGGTYTF.

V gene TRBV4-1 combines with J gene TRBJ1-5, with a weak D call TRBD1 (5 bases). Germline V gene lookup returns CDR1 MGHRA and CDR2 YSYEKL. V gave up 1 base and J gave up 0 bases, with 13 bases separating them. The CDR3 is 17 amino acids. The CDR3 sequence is CASSQAVQGLSNQPQHF. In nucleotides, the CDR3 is TGCGCCAGCAGCCAAGCCGTCCAGGGCCTTAGCAATCAGCCCCAGCATTTT.

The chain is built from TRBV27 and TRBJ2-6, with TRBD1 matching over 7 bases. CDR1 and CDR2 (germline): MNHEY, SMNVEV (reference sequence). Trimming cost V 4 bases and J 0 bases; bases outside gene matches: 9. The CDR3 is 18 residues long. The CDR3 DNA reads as TGTGCCAGCAGTTGGCGTGACAGGGCCTCCTCTGGGGCCAACGTCCTGACTTTC. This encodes CASSWRDRASSGANVLTF.

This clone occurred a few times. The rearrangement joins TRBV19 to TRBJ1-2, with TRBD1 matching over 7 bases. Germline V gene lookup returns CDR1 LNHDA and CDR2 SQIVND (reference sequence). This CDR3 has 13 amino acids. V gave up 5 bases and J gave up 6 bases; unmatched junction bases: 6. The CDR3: CASSAWTGDGYTF. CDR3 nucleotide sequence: TGTGCCAGTAGTGCCTGGACAGGCGATGGCTACACCTTC.

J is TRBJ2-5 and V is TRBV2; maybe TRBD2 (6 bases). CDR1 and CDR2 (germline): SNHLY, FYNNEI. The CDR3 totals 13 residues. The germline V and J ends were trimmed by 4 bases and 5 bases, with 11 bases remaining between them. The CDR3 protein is CASSGGVWETQYF. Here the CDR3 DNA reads TGTGCCAGCAGTGGGGGGGTTTGGGAGACCCAGTACTTC.

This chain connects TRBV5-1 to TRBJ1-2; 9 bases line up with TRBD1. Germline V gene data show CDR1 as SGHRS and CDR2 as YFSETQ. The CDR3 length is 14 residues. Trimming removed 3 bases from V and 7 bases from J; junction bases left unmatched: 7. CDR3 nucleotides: TGCGCCAGCAGCTCCGCCGGGACAGGGATTGGCTACACCTTC. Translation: CASSSAGTGIGYTF.

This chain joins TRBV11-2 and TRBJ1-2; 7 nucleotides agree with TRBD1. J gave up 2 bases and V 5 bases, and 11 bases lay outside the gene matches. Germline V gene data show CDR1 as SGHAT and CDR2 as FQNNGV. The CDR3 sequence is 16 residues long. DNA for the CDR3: TGTGCCAGCAGCGCGCGGGGACAGCGCGGGAACTATGGCTACACCTTC. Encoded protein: CASSARGQRGNYGYTF.

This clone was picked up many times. The CDR3 sequence: CATAGIEAFF. In DNA form, the CDR3 reads TGTGCCACCGCAGGAATAGAAGCTTTCTTT. The chain links TRBV19 to TRBJ1-1; the D is unclear. Germline CDR1 and CDR2: LNHDA and SQIVND (reference sequence). V was cut by 10 bases and J by 8 bases, with 11 bases left in between. This CDR3 is built from 10 residues.

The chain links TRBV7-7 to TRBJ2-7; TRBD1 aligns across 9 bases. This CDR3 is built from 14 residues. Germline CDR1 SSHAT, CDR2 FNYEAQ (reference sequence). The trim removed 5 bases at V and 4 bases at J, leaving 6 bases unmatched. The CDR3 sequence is CASSAGQGKYEQYF. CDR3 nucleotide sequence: TGTGCCAGCAGCGCCGGACAGGGGAAATACGAGCAGTACTTC. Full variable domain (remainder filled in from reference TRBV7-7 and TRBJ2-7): GAGVSQSPRYKVTKRGQDVTLRCDPISSHATLYWYQQALGQGPEFLTYFNYEAQPDKSGLPSDRFSAERPEGSISTLTIQRTEQRDSAMYRCASSAGQGKYEQYFGPGTRLTVT.

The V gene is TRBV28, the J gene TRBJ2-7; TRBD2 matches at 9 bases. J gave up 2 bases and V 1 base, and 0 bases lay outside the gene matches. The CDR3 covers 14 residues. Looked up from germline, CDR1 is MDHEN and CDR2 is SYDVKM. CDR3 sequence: CASSLSSGTYEQYF. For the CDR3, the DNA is TGTGCCAGCAGTTTATCTAGCGGGACCTACGAGCAGTACTTC.

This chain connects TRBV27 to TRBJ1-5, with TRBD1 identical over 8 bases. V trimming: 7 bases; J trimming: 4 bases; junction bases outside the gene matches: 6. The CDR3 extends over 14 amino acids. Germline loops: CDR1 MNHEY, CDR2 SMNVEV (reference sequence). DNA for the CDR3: TGTGCCAGCAATCGTCAGGGGGCTAATCAGCCCCAGCATTTT. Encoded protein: CASNRQGANQPQHF.

The CDR3 coding sequence is TGCGCCAGCAGCCAAGTGTCGACGGGCACTGAAGCTTTCTTT. Translation: CASSQVSTGTEAFF. This chain connects TRBV4-1 to TRBJ1-1; D is undetermined. Germline assignment: CDR1 MGHRA and CDR2 YSYEKL. Deletions cut 1 base from V and 4 bases from J, with 10 bases between. The CDR3 extends over 14 amino acids.

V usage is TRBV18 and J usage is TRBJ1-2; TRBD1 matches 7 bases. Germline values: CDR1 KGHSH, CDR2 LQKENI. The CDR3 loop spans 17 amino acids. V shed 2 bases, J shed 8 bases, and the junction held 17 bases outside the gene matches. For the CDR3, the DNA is TGTGCCAGCTCACCATCGACAGGGCCGACGCAGTCGTTAGGCTACACCTTC. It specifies CASSPSTGPTQSLGYTF. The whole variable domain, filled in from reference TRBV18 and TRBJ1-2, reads NAGVMQNPRHLVRRRGQEARLRCSPMKGHSHVYWYRQLPEEGLKFMVYLQKENIIDESGMPKERFSAEFPKEGPSILRIQQVVRGDSAAYFCASSPSTGPTQSLGYTFGSGTRLTVV.

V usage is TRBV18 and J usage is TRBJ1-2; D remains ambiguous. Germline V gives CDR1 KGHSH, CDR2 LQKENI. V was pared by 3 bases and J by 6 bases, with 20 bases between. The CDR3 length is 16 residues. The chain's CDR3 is CASSPIITTSRDGYTF. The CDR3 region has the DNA TGTGCCAGCTCACCTATAATAACAACATCGAGGGATGGCTACACCTTC.

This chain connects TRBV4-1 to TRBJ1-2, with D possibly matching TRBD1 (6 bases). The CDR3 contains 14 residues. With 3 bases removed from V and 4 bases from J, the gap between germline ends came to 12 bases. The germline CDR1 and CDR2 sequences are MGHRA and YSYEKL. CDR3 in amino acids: CASSQSLGGYGYTF. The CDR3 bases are TGCGCCAGCAGCCAGTCGCTAGGGGGCTATGGCTACACCTTC.

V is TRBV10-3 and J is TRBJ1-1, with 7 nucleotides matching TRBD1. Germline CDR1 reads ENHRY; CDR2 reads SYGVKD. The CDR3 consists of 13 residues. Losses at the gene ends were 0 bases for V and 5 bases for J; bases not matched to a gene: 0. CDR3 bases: TGTGCCATCAGTGAGTCACAGGGGACTGAAGCTTTCTTT. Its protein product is CAISESQGTEAFF.

CDR3 in amino acids: CASSLGRQGSPEAFF. In DNA, the CDR3 is TGTGCCAGCAGCTTGGGCCGACAGGGGAGCCCTGAAGCTTTCTTT. The chain uses TRBV5-5 and TRBJ1-1, with 8 bases aligning to TRBD1. V dropped 0 bases and J dropped 6; count of bases not matched to a gene: 7. The germline CDR1 and CDR2 sequences are SGHKS and YYEKEE (reference sequence). This CDR3 contains 15 residues.